Listed below are T cell receptor beta chains from one sample, sequenced in a study of T cell changes during pregnancy in multiple sclerosis. Assay: immunoSEQ multiplex PCR; the TCRdb copy retains only in-frame clones and omits some. This table has tens of thousands of clones, 85% to 90% appearing once. This sample comprised CD4+ T cells from peripheral blood mononuclear cells, obtained in the first trimester of pregnancy. Every receptor here comes from a female donor with multiple sclerosis, enrolled in a pregnancy study. Each CDR3 is given with its conserved first and last residue. A D gene is named only where the DNA matches it firmly. Not every row has a clone size; where given, it reads once, few, many or a size class.

TGTGCCAGCAGTTTATACAGAAGAAATGAAAAACTGTTTTTT | CASSLYRRNEKLFF | 14 | TRBV28 | - | - | TRBJ1-4
TGTGCCAGCAGTGAAAATGTACAGGAGAATGAAAAACTGTTTTTT | CASSENVQENEKLFF | 15 | TRBV2 | - | - | TRBJ1-4
TGTGCCAGCAGCTTAGGCAGTGGGGCAGGGGAGCAGTTCTTC | CASSLGSGAGEQFF | 14 | TRBV7-6 | - | - | TRBJ2-1
TGTGCCAGCAGCCTGGGACAGGGGGCTCCTGGGGCCAACGTCCTGACTTTC | CASSLGQGAPGANVLTF | 17 | TRBV5-8 | - | TRBD1 | TRBJ2-6
TGTGCCAGCAGCTCGCTCGTGGGGTCGGAGGTACGGAGTGAAAAACTGTTTTTT | CASSSLVGSEVRSEKLFF | 18 | TRBV5-4 | - | - | TRBJ1-4
TGTGCCAGCAGTCCGCCCTACAGGGGTGGGACTGAAGCTTTCTTT | CASSPPYRGGTEAFF | 15 | TRBV27 | - | TRBD1 | TRBJ1-1
TGTGCCAGCCGATACAGGGGTCGCAACACTGAAGCTTTCTTT | CASRYRGRNTEAFF | 14 | TRBV6-5 | - | TRBD1 | TRBJ1-1
TGCGCCAGCAGCTTGGCTTCGGGAGGGCCTAGAGATACGCAGTATTTT | CASSLASGGPRDTQYF | 16 | TRBV5-1 | - | TRBD2 | TRBJ2-3
TGTGCCAGCAGCCTTACTAGCGGGAGCGGGACAGATACGCAGTATTTT | CASSLTSGSGTDTQYF | 16 | TRBV6-4 | - | TRBD2 | TRBJ2-3
TGTGCCAGTAGGTTAATTACAGGGGGCCCGGACTATGGCTACACCTTC | CASRLITGGPDYGYTF | 16 | TRBV19 | - | TRBD1 | TRBJ1-2
TGTGCCAGCAGCGTAGGCGGGGGCAATCAGCCCCAGCATTTT | CASSVGGGNQPQHF | 14 | TRBV9 | - | - | TRBJ1-5
TGTGCCAGTAGTATTGGCCGACTAGCGGGACTCAATGAGCAGTTCTTC | CASSIGRLAGLNEQFF | 16 | TRBV19 | - | TRBD2 | TRBJ2-1
TGTGCGGTTTTGGGACAGGGGTGGACCAGCTCCTACAATGAGCAGTTCTTC | CAVLGQGWTSSYNEQFF | 17 | TRBV2 | once | TRBD1 | TRBJ2-1
TGTGCCAGCAGCTTAGGATTGACGGGTAGCGGAGCCACCTACGAGCAGTACTTC | CASSLGLTGSGATYEQYF | 18 | TRBV7-2 | - | - | TRBJ2-7
TGCGCCAGCAGCCCCGGACAGTTGGGAGAGACCCAGTACTTC | CASSPGQLGETQYF | 14 | TRBV5-1 | - | - | TRBJ2-5
TGTGCCAGCAGCCAACTAAGCGGTTTTTCATCGGATACGCAGTATTTT | CASSQLSGFSSDTQYF | 16 | TRBV27 | - | - | TRBJ2-3
TGCGCCAGCAGCCAAGCTGAGGGGGGGGGCGATGGCTACACCTTC | CASSQAEGGGDGYTF | 15 | TRBV4-1 | once | - | TRBJ1-2
TGTGCCAGCAGCTCTACCAGGGACAGGGTGTTCAAAAACATTCAGTACTTC | CASSSTRDRVFKNIQYF | 17 | TRBV5-4 | - | TRBD1 | TRBJ2-4
TGTGCCAGCATCAGGGGAGGGAGCTCCTACGAGCAGTACTTC | CASIRGGSSYEQYF | 14 | TRBV6-1 | - | - | TRBJ2-7
TGTGCCAGCAGTGCACCTACAGGGGGCTGGAAGACCCAGTACTTC | CASSAPTGGWKTQYF | 15 | TRBV2 | - | TRBD1 | TRBJ2-5
TGTGCCAGCAGTTCCCAACCCTCCCGGGTCACCGGGGAGCTGTTTTTT | CASSSQPSRVTGELFF | 16 | TRBV28 | - | - | TRBJ2-2
TGTGCCGGAGGCCTTCCAGATACGCAGTATTTT | CAGGLPDTQYF | 11 | TRBV30 | once | - | TRBJ2-3
TGTGCCAGCAGCTCCGGGACTAGCGGGAGAAATGAGCAGTTCTTC | CASSSGTSGRNEQFF | 15 | TRBV6-5 | once | TRBD2 | TRBJ2-1
TGTGCCAGCAGCAGAAATTCACCCCTCCACTTT | CASSRNSPLHF | 11 | TRBV6-1 | once | - | TRBJ1-6
TGCGCCAGCAGCTTGGAAGGTAGCGGGAGCGGCGGGAGAGAGACCCAGTACTTC | CASSLEGSGSGGRETQYF | 18 | TRBV5-1 | - | TRBD2 | TRBJ2-5
TGTGCCAGCAGCATGGTAAGATCAAGCCATGAGCAGTTCTTC | CASSMVRSSHEQFF | 14 | TRBV7-2 | - | - | TRBJ2-1
TGTGCCAGCAGTTTGTTGGGAGGGGTTGGGGATACGCAGTATTTT | CASSLLGGVGDTQYF | 15 | TRBV27 | - | TRBD2 | TRBJ2-3
TGTGCCAGTAGTAACCAGGGATCAGGGTTGGGCGAGCAGTACTTC | CASSNQGSGLGEQYF | 15 | TRBV19 | few | - | TRBJ2-7
TGTGCCAGCAGCGCCAGACAGGGGGCGTCAACTGGCTACACCTTC | CASSARQGASTGYTF | 15 | TRBV7-8 | - | TRBD1 | TRBJ1-2
TGTGCCAGCAGCCAATCGCAGAGACTAGCAGGGAGAATAATAAATGAGCAGTTCTTC | CASSQSQRLAGRIINEQFF | 19 | TRBV7-8 | - | TRBD2 | TRBJ2-1
TGTGCCACCCACAGGGTAGAGGCCAAAAACATTCAGTACTTC | CATHRVEAKNIQYF | 14 | TRBV6-1 | - | - | TRBJ2-4
TGTGCCAGCAGGTCGAGTTTTGGGACAGGTCGCGGGGGGGACGGGGAGCTGTTTTTT | CASRSSFGTGRGGDGELFF | 19 | TRBV27 | - | - | TRBJ2-2
TGTGCCACCAGCAGAGGACTAGCGGGCTGGAACACCGGGGAGCTGTTTTTT | CATSRGLAGWNTGELFF | 17 | TRBV15 | - | TRBD2 | TRBJ2-2
TGTGCCAGAAGTCTCACGAGAAAGATTTGTCCCCTGAGCTCCTACAATGAGCAGTTCTTC | CARSLTRKICPLSSYNEQFF | 20 | TRBV5-3 | - | - | TRBJ2-1
TGTGCCAGCAGCTTGGGTGGGAGGATACAAGAGACCCAGTACTTC | CASSLGGRIQETQYF | 15 | TRBV5-4 | - | - | TRBJ2-5
TGCGCCAGCAGCCCTATAGCGGGAGCGGGCACCGGGGAGCTGTTTTTT | CASSPIAGAGTGELFF | 16 | TRBV5-1 | - | TRBD2 | TRBJ2-2
TGTGCCAGCGGCGGGGCTCCGAATCAGCCCCAGCATTTT | CASGGAPNQPQHF | 13 | TRBV18 | - | - | TRBJ1-5
TGTGCCAGCAGTCGGGAAGGACTAGCCGGGGCCCAGTACTTC | CASSREGLAGAQYF | 14 | TRBV6-1 | - | TRBD2 | TRBJ2-5
TGTGCCAGCAGCGTAGAACTAGCGGGGTTTGGGGAGCAGTACTTC | CASSVELAGFGEQYF | 15 | TRBV9 | - | TRBD2 | TRBJ2-7
TGTGCCAGCAGTTACGGGACTAGCCATCTCACAGATACGCAGTATTTT | CASSYGTSHLTDTQYF | 16 | TRBV6-6 | - | TRBD2 | TRBJ2-3
TGTGCCAGTAGTATGGCGCGGAGCACCGGGGAGCTGTTTTTT | CASSMARSTGELFF | 14 | TRBV19 | - | - | TRBJ2-2
TGTGCCAGTAGTGGGGACAGGAGAAATCAGCCCCAGCATTTT | CASSGDRRNQPQHF | 14 | TRBV19 | - | TRBD1 | TRBJ1-5
TGCGCCAGCAGTGAGTGGGCTAGCGGGTCCACAGATACGCAGTATTTT | CASSEWASGSTDTQYF | 16 | TRBV10-1 | once | TRBD2 | TRBJ2-3
TGTGCCAGCAGTGAATGGTCCACCCGGGTCGTCGATGAGCAGTTCTTC | CASSEWSTRVVDEQFF | 16 | TRBV25-1 | once | - | TRBJ2-1
TGTGCCAGCAGTTTACGACAGGGGGCATTTGGCTACACCTTC | CASSLRQGAFGYTF | 14 | TRBV6-6 | - | TRBD1 | TRBJ1-2
TGTGCCAGCAGTTCCCAGCGGGGGCGAGCTGGAGAGACCCAGTACTTC | CASSSQRGRAGETQYF | 16 | TRBV6-6 | - | TRBD2 | TRBJ2-5
TGTGCCAGCAGCTCCCCAAACAGGGGGCCGAAGACCCAGTACTTC | CASSSPNRGPKTQYF | 15 | TRBV13 | - | TRBD1 | TRBJ2-5
TGTGCCAGCAGTGAGATACAGAATCAGTACTTC | CASSEIQNQYF | 11 | TRBV6-1 | - | - | TRBJ2-7